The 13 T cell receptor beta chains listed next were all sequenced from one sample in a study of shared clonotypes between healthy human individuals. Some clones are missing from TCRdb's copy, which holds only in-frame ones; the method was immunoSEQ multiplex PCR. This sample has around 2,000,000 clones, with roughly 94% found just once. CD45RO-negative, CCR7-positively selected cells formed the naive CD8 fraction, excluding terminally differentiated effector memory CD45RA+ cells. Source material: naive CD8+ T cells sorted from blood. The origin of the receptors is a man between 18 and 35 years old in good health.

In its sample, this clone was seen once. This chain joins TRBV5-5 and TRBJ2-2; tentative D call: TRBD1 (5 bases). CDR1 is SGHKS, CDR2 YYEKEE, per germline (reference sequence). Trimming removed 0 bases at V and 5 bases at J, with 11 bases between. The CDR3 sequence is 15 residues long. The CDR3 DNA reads TGTGCCAGCAGCTTGGAAGGGGCTTGGACCGGGGAGCTGTTTTTT. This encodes CASSLEGAWTGELFF.

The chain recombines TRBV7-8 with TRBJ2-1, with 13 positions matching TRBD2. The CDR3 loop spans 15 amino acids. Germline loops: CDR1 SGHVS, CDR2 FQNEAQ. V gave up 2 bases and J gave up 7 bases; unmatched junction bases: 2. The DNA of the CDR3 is TGTGCCAGCAGCTTAACTAGCGGGAGGGTGAATGAGCAGTTCTTC. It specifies CASSLTSGRVNEQFF.

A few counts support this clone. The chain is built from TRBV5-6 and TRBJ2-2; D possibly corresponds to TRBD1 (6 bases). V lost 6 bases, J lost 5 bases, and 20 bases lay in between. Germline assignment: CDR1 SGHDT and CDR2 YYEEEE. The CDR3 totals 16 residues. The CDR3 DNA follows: TGTGCCAGCATGCCCTTCTGGACCCAGGGGACCGGGGAGCTGTTTTTT. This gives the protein CASMPFWTQGTGELFF.

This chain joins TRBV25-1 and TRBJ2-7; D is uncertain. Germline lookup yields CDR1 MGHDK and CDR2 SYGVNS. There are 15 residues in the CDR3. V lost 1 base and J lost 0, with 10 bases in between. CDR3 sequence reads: CASSEWQDGSYEQYF. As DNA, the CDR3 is TGTGCCAGCAGTGAATGGCAGGACGGCTCCTACGAGCAGTACTTC.

Written as DNA, the CDR3 is TGTGCCAGCAGTGAATCCCCAGGGAGCACTGAAGCTTTCTTT. It codes for CASSESPGSTEAFF. The chain recombines TRBV2 with TRBJ1-1; D is possibly TRBD1 (5 bases). From germline, CDR1 is SNHLY and CDR2 FYNNEI. The CDR3 consists of 14 residues. With 2 bases removed from V and 4 bases from J, the gap between germline ends came to 11 bases.

CDR3 loop: CAWEERGTYEQYF. In DNA, the CDR3 is TGTGCCTGGGAGGAGCGGGGGACCTACGAGCAGTACTTC. This rearrangement joins TRBV30 to TRBJ2-7, with 8 positions matching TRBD2. This CDR3 spans 13 amino acids. Germline trimming cut 5 bases from V and 2 bases from J; bases unmatched to any gene: 5. Per the germline V gene, CDR1 is GTSNPN and CDR2 is SVGIG (reference sequence). Combining the CDR3 with reference TRBV30 and TRBJ2-7 gives the whole variable domain SQTIHQWPATLVQPVGSPLSLECTVEGTSNPNLYWYRQAAGRGLQLLFYSVGIGQISSEVPQNLSASRPQDRQFILSSKKLLLSDSGFYLCAWEERGTYEQYFGPGTRLTVT.

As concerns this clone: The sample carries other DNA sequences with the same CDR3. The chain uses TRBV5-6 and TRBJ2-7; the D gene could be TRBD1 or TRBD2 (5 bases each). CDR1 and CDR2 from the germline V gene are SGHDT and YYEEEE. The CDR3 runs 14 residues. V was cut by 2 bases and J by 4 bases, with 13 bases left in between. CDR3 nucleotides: TGTGCCAGCAGCTTTTCGGGAAGGGGTTACGAGCAGTACTTC. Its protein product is CASSFSGRGYEQYF.

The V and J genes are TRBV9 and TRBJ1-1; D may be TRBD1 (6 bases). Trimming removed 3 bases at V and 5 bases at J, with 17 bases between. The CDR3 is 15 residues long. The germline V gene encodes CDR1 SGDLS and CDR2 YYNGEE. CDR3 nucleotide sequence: TGTGCCAGCAGCGCTGGGGTGCAGGGGAAGACTGAAGCTTTCTTT. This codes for CASSAGVQGKTEAFF.

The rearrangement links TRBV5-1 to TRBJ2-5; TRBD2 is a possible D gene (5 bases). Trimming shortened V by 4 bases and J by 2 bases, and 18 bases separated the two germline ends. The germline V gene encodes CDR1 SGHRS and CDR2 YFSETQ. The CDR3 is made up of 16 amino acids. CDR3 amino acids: CASSAPRVGYQETQYF. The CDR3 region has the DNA TGCGCCAGCAGCGCCCCGCGGGTCGGGTATCAAGAGACCCAGTACTTC.

Here the CDR3 DNA reads TGTGCCAGCAGCTTAGCGCCAAGGGGTCGCACCGGGGAGCTGTTTTTT. Its protein is CASSLAPRGRTGELFF. The chain is built from TRBV7-9 and TRBJ2-2; tentatively, D is TRBD1 (5 bases). Per the germline V gene, CDR1 is SEHNR and CDR2 is FQNEAQ (reference sequence). V was pared by 0 bases and J by 4 bases, with 12 bases between. This CDR3 spans 16 amino acids.

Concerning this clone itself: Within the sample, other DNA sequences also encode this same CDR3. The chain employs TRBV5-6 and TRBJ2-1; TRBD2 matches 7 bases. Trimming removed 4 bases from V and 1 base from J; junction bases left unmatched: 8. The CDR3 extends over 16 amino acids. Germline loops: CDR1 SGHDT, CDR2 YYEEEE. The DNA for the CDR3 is TGTGCCAGCAGCCTGGGAGGGCCGTCGTCCTACAATGAGCAGTTCTTC. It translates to CASSLGGPSSYNEQFF. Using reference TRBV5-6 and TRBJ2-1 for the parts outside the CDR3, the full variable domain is DAGVTQSPTHLIKTRGQQVTLRCSPKSGHDTVSWYQQALGQGPQFIFQYYEEEERQRGNFPDRFSGHQFPNYSSELNVNALLLGDSALYLCASSLGGPSSYNEQFFGPGTRLTVL.

The CDR3 sequence: CASSPPGGDIYGYTF. The CDR3 DNA reads TGTGCCAGCAGCCCCCCCGGGGGCGACATCTATGGCTACACCTTC. This chain connects TRBV5-4 to TRBJ1-2; weak D call: TRBD1 (6 bases). V was shortened by 4 bases and J by 4 bases, with 17 bases between the two germline ends. Germline assignment: CDR1 SGHNT and CDR2 YYREEE (reference sequence). This CDR3 has 15 amino acids.

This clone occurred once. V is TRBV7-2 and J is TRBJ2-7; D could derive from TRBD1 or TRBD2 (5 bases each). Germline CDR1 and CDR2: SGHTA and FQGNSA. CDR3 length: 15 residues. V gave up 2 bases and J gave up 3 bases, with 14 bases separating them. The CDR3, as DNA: TGTGCCAGCAGCTTATCCCCCGGGGCAGGCTACGAGCAGTACTTC. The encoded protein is CASSLSPGAGYEQYF.